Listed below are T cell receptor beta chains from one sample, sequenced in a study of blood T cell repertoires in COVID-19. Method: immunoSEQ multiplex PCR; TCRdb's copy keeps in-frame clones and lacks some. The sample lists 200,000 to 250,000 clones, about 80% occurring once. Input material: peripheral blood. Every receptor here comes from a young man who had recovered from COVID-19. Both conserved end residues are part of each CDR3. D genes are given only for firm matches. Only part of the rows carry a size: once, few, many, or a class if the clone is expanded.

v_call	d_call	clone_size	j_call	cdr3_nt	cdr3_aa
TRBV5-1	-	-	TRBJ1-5	TGCGCCAGCAGGGCCCCAGACAAAGCCCATAGCAATCAGCCCCAGCATTTT	CASRAPDKAHSNQPQHF
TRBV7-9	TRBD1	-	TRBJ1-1	TGTGCCAGCAGCCGAGACAGGGTAGACACTGAAGCTTTCTTT	CASSRDRVDTEAFF
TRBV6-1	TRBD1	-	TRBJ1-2	TGTGCCAGCAGTGAAGGCTGGACAGGGATGGACTATGGCTACACCTTC	CASSEGWTGMDYGYTF
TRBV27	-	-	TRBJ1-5	TGTGCCAGCAGTTTTGGCCAGGCTAATCAGCCCCAGCATTTT	CASSFGQANQPQHF
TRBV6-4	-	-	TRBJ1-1	TGTGCCAGCAGTGACGCCACAGGGCTAGCTTTCTTT	CASSDATGLAFF
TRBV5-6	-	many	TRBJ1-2	TGTGCCAGCAGCCCCGGAGGGAGTGGCTACACCTTC	CASSPGGSGYTF
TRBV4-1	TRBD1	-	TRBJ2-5	TGCGCCAGCAGCCTAGGGACAGGGGCGTCACAAGAGACCCAGTACTTC	CASSLGTGASQETQYF
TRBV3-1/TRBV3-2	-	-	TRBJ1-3	TGTGCCAGCAGCCAAGACGCTTTTGAGGAGTTTTCTGGAAACACCATATATTTT	CASSQDAFEEFSGNTIYF
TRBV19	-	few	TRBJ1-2	TGTGCCAGTAGCGTCAGGGTTGAGGACTATGGCTACACCTTC	CASSVRVEDYGYTF
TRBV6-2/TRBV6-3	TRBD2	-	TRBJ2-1	TGTGCCAGCAGTCGCCGGGGGGGACCGATCAATGAGCAGTTCTTC	CASSRRGGPINEQFF
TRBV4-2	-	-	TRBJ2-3	TGTGCCAGCAGCCAAGAGGTACCGCGGGATACGCAGTATTTT	CASSQEVPRDTQYF
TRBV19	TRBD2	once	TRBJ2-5	TGTGCCAGTATAGATCGGGGGGGAGCACAGACGTTGGAGACCCAGTACTTC	CASIDRGGAQTLETQYF
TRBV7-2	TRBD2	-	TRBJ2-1	TGTGCCAGCAGCTTAGGTTCCAGTAGCGGGGGGTTCTATGAGCAGTTCTTC	CASSLGSSSGGFYEQFF
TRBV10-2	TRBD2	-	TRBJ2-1	TGCGCCAGCGGGTCGGGGGGTGAGCAGTTCTTC	CASGSGGEQFF
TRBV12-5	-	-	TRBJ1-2	TGTGCTAGTGGTTTGCGGGATGGCTACACCTTC	CASGLRDGYTF
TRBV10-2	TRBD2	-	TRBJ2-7	TGCGCCAGCCGGACTAGCGGGGGGGTCAGCTACGAGCAGTACTTC	CASRTSGGVSYEQYF
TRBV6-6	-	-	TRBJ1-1	TGTGCCTCCACGGCGGGGGGGACTGAAGCTTTCTTT	CASTAGGTEAFF
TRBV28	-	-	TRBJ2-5	TGTGCCAGCAGCACCGCCGAGATCGAAGAGACCCAGTACTTC	CASSTAEIEETQYF
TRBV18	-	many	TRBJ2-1	TGTGCCAGCTCAATTACTGGCTACAATGAGCAGTTCTTC	CASSITGYNEQFF
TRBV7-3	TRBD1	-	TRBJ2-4	TGTGCCAGCAGCACGGACAGGGAAAACATTCAGTACTTC	CASSTDRENIQYF
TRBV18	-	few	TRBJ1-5	TGTGCCAGCTCACCGGAACAAACAGGGTCGGGGGGGCAGCCCCAGCATTTT	CASSPEQTGSGGQPQHF
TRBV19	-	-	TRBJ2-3	TGTGCCAGTAGTATAGTAGCCAGCACAGATACGCAGTATTTT	CASSIVASTDTQYF
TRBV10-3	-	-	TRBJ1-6	TGTGCCATCAGTGAAGGGCAGGGGAGTACACCCCTCCACTTT	CAISEGQGSTPLHF
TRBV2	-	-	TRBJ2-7	TGTGCCAGCAGTGAGTATAGCTACGAGCAGTACTTC	CASSEYSYEQYF
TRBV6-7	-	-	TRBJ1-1	TGTGCCAGCACGTGTCCTGAAGCTTTCTTT	CASTCPEAFF
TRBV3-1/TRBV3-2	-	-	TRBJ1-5	TGTGCCAGCAGCCAACAAAGCGGCCCTCAGCCCCAGCATTTT	CASSQQSGPQPQHF
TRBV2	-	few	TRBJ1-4	TGTGCCAGCAGGCCTTTCCTAGCAACTAATGAAAAACTGTTTTTT	CASRPFLATNEKLFF
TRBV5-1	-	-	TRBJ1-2	TGCGCCAGCAGCTTGCGGGGAAGGAGTAGCTATGGCTACACCTTC	CASSLRGRSSYGYTF
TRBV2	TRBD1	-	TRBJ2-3	TGTGCCAGCAGAATGACAGGGGGCAATACAGATACGCAGTATTTT	CASRMTGGNTDTQYF
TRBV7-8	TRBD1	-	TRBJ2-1	TGTGCCAGCAGCTTAGAGGCAGGGGGCGCCTACAATGAGCAGTTCTTC	CASSLEAGGAYNEQFF
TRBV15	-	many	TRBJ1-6	TGTGCCACCAGCAGAGCGAGGGGGAACAATTCACCCCTCCACTTT	CATSRARGNNSPLHF
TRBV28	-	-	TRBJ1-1	TGTGCCAGCAGTCTAAGGGGCGCAGAAGCTTTCTTT	CASSLRGAEAFF
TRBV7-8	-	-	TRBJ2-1	TGTGCCAGCAGCCTGCCCCCCGGGGATGAGCAGTTCTTC	CASSLPPGDEQFF
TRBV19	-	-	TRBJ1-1	TGTGCCAGTAGTATAGATATCGTTGACACTGAAGCTTTCTTT	CASSIDIVDTEAFF
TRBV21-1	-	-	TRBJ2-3	TGTGCCAGCAGCGGATTAGCGGGGCTCACAGATACGCAGTATTTT	CASSGLAGLTDTQYF
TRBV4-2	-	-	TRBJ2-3	TGTGCCAGCAGCGAACTGAGCACAGATACGCAGTATTTT	CASSELSTDTQYF
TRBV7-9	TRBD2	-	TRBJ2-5	TGTGCCAGCAGCTTCCTTAGCGGGGGCGAGACCCAGTACTTC	CASSFLSGGETQYF
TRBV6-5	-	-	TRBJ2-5	TGTGCCAGCAGTTACGTGCCCGGCGGAGAGACCCAGTACTTC	CASSYVPGGETQYF
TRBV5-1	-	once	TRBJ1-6	TGCGCCAGCAGCCTCTCCCCGGATAATTCACCCCTCCACTTT	CASSLSPDNSPLHF
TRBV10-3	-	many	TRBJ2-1	TGTGCCATCAGTGACCCCGGACAAAGCTCCTACAATGAGCAGTTCTTC	CAISDPGQSSYNEQFF
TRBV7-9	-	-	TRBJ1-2	TGTGCCAGCAGCCTCCAGGCGGGAGGAAACTATGGCTACACCTTC	CASSLQAGGNYGYTF
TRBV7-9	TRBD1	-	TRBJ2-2	TGTGCCAGCAGCTTAGGACAGGGGGTGACCGGGGAGCTGTTTTTT	CASSLGQGVTGELFF
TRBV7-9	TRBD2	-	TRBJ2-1	TGTGCCAGCAGCTTAGCGTTTGGACTAGCGGGGGGTTCCTACAATGAGCAGTTCTTC	CASSLAFGLAGGSYNEQFF
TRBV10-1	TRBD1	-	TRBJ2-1	TGCGCCAGCAGTGAGTTCCCGGGACAGGGCTACAATGAGCAGTTCTTC	CASSEFPGQGYNEQFF
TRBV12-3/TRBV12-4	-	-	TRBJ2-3	TGTGCCAGCACAGGCACAGATACGCAGTATTTT	CASTGTDTQYF
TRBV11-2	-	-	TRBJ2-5	TGTGCCAGCAGCCTACAGGTTACGGAGACCCAGTACTTC	CASSLQVTETQYF